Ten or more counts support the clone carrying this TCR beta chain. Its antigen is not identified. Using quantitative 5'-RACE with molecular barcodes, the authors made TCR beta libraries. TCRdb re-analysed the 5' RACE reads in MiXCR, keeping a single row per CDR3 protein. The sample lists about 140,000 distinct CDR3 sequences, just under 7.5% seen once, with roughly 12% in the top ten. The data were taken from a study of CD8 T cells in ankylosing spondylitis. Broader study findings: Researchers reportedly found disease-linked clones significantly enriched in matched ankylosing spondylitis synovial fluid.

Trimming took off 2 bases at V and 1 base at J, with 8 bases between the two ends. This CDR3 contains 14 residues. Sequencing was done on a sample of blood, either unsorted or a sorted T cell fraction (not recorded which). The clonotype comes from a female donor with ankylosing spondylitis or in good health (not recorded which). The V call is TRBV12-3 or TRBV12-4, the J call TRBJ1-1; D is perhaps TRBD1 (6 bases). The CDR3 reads CASSLMGQNTEAFF. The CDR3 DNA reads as TGTGCCAGCAGTTTAATGGGACAGAACACTGAAGCTTTCTTT.